This TCR beta chain was documented in a study of blood T cell repertoires in COVID-19. Overall study context: T cells, B-cell-depleted T cells, or PBMCs provided the cDNA or gDNA that served as material.

Profiled with immunoSEQ multiplex PCR; TCRdb holds only in-frame clones, not every one. This table has approximately 170,000 clones, approximately 91% appearing once. The Seattle patients, enrolled during active infection, were followed longitudinally. The length of the CDR3 is 16 residues. Germline CDR1 and CDR2: LNHDA and SQIVND (reference sequence). Trimming took off 0 bases at V and 7 bases at J, with 16 bases between the two ends. V gene TRBV19 combines with J gene TRBJ1-5; D is ambiguous. The sample was peripheral blood. This TCR was recovered from a man in his late teens or twenties with COVID-19, enrolled during active disease. The DNA for the CDR3 is TGTGCCAGTAGTATAGATCCAGCGGGGTTGGGGCAGCCCCAGCATTTT. As protein: CASSIDPAGLGQPQHF.